The clone carrying this T cell receptor beta chain has more than one count but fewer than ten. The CDR3 is 13 residues long. Trimming left V 3 bases short and J 8 bases short, with 11 bases between. CDR1 and CDR2 (germline): SGHTA, FQGNSA. The data derive from a study of blood T cell repertoires in COVID-19. Clones were sequenced by immunoSEQ multiplex PCR, and TCRdb holds only the in-frame ones, with some missing. Of 250,000 to 350,000 clones detected, nearly 90% appear once; the ten largest clones hold less than 2%. The TCR was taken from a woman aged 18-29 years with acute COVID-19. V gene TRBV7-2 combines with J gene TRBJ2-1; the D is unclear. The sequenced sample consisted of PBMCs or T cells enriched from blood (not recorded which). CDR3 coding DNA: TGTGCCAGCAGCTTCCCTTCTCCCTATGAGCAGTTCTTC. It is translated as CASSFPSPYEQFF.